This is a list of T cell receptor beta chains from one sample in a study of cytomegalovirus exposure and HLA in healthy donors. Here immunoSEQ multiplex PCR was the method, and the copy in TCRdb shows in-frame clones only, minus some. The profile covers 200,000 or so clones, with 83% appearing a single time and more than 1.3% taken by the ten largest. The sequencing input was PBMCs. These receptors were taken from a girl aged 10 to 17 in good health and CMV-seronegative. CDR3s include the opening cysteine and the closing phenylalanine or tryptophan. The order of the fields is clone size, J gene, V gene, CDR3 length, D gene, CDR3 protein, CDR3 DNA. D genes are given only for firm matches. Clone size is stated in some rows and not others, as once, few, many or a class when expanded.

few TRBJ1-2 TRBV29-1 17 TRBD1 CSVEDRQGRNTNYGYTF TGCAGCGTTGAAGATCGACAGGGCAGGAATACTAACTATGGCTACACCTTC
- TRBJ2-7 TRBV5-8 15 - CASSLGTGISYEQYF TGTGCCAGCAGCTTGGGGACGGGGATCTCCTACGAGCAGTACTTC
- TRBJ2-7 TRBV10-3 17 TRBD2 CAIRDPGTSGSFYEQYF TGTGCCATCAGAGACCCCGGGACTAGCGGGAGTTTTTACGAGCAGTACTTC
- TRBJ2-5 TRBV4-2 15 - CASSQDQGTQETQYF TGTGCCAGCAGCCAAGATCAGGGAACCCAAGAGACCCAGTACTTC
- TRBJ2-7 TRBV6-6 14 TRBD2 CASSYGRGDYEQYF TGTGCCAGCAGTTACGGGCGGGGGGACTACGAGCAGTACTTC
- TRBJ2-7 TRBV9 15 TRBD2 CASSFGGTKTYEQYF TGTGCCAGCAGCTTTGGAGGGACTAAAACTTACGAGCAGTACTTC
- TRBJ2-1 TRBV18 15 TRBD2 CASSPRGKKNNEQFF TGTGCCAGCTCACCGCGGGGGAAAAAAAACAATGAGCAGTTCTTC
- TRBJ1-2 TRBV29-1 13 - CSVKTEGNYGYTF TGCAGCGTTAAGACGGAGGGGAACTATGGCTACACCTTC
- TRBJ1-2 TRBV7-9 14 - CASSMGTRHYGYTF TGTGCCAGCAGCATGGGGACACGGCATTATGGCTACACCTTC
- TRBJ2-5 TRBV5-6 14 - CASSLDSIQETQYF TGTGCCAGCAGCTTAGACAGTATCCAAGAGACCCAGTACTTC
- TRBJ1-2 TRBV28 20 - CASSLKYRQTQGRRLNGYTF TGTGCCAGCAGTTTAAAGTACCGGCAGACACAGGGAAGGAGGTTGAATGGCTACACCTTC
- TRBJ1-6 TRBV4-3 17 - CASSQEQIITYNSPLHF TGCGCCAGCAGCCAAGAACAGATAATCACCTATAATTCACCCCTCCACTTT
- TRBJ2-5 TRBV4-2 14 - CASSQGTAQETQYF TGTGCCAGCAGCCAAGGGACTGCACAAGAGACCCAGTACTTC
- TRBJ1-5 TRBV28 18 TRBD1 CASSPRGGRGHTNQPQHF TGTGCCAGCAGTCCCCGAGGAGGCAGGGGGCATACCAATCAGCCCCAGCATTTT
- TRBJ1-3 TRBV18 14 TRBD1 CASAPTGLGNTIYF TGTGCCAGCGCCCCGACAGGGCTCGGAAACACCATATATTTT
- TRBJ1-1 TRBV5-8 15 - CASSPGVVWDTEAFF TGTGCCAGCAGCCCTGGAGTTGTGTGGGACACTGAAGCTTTCTTT
- TRBJ2-3 TRBV4-2 17 - CASSQKLAGAGTDTQYF TGTGCCAGCAGCCAAAAGCTGGCGGGGGCCGGCACAGATACGCAGTATTTT
- TRBJ1-1 TRBV9 13 TRBD1 CASSVDRGTEAFF TGTGCCAGCAGCGTCGACAGGGGCACTGAAGCTTTCTTT
- TRBJ2-7 TRBV9 15 TRBD2 CASSASTSSTYEQYF TGTGCCAGCAGCGCCTCGACTAGCAGCACCTACGAGCAGTACTTC
- TRBJ1-6 TRBV6-6 14 - CASRKHELNSPLHF TGTGCCAGCAGAAAGCACGAACTTAATTCACCCCTCCACTTT
few TRBJ1-5 TRBV7-2 15 - CASSLVSRGGQPQHF TGTGCCAGCAGCTTAGTGTCGAGGGGAGGCCAGCCCCAGCATTTT
- TRBJ1-5 TRBV19 13 - CASSSVEGQPQHF TGTGCCAGTAGTTCGGTAGAGGGACAGCCCCAGCATTTT
- TRBJ1-2 TRBV5-5 16 - CASSLAGRPPTRGYTF TGTGCCAGCAGCTTGGCTGGCCGGCCCCCCACGAGGGGCTACACCTTC
- TRBJ2-6 TRBV15 16 - CATSRDLFVGANVLTF TGTGCCACCAGCAGAGATCTCTTCGTGGGGGCCAACGTCCTGACTTTC
- TRBJ1-3 TRBV28 15 TRBD1 CASSPTGSSGNTIYF TGTGCCAGCAGCCCGACAGGGAGCTCTGGAAACACCATATATTTT
- TRBJ1-2 TRBV4-1 16 - CASSHPGPTLNYGYTF TGCGCCAGCAGCCACCCTGGGCCTACACTTAACTATGGCTACACCTTC
few TRBJ2-3 TRBV6-4 15 - CASSEGTGTTNTQYF TGTGCCAGCAGTGAAGGGACTGGCACGACGAATACGCAGTATTTT
- TRBJ1-4 TRBV28 13 - CASSWAQTEKLFF TGTGCCAGCAGTTGGGCACAAACGGAAAAACTGTTTTTT
- TRBJ1-5 TRBV18 14 - CASSPQGANQPQHF TGTGCCAGCTCACCACAAGGGGCCAATCAGCCCCAGCATTTT
- TRBJ2-1 TRBV5-4 16 - CASRLGGAGGYNEQFF TGTGCCAGCAGACTTGGGGGGGCGGGTGGCTACAATGAGCAGTTCTTC
- TRBJ1-2 TRBV7-2 15 TRBD1 CASSRGQGTNYGYTF TGTGCCAGCAGCCGCGGACAGGGCACTAACTATGGCTACACCTTC
few TRBJ1-1 TRBV4-1 14 - CASSQDPGYAEAFF TGCGCCAGCAGCCAAGATCCAGGGTACGCTGAAGCTTTCTTT
once TRBJ1-5 TRBV19 17 - CASSPILGTSVGQPQHF TGTGCCAGTAGTCCGATCTTGGGGACATCTGTGGGTCAGCCCCAGCATTTT
- TRBJ1-2 TRBV6-5 14 - CASSYARGSYGYTF TGTGCCAGCAGTTACGCACGCGGGTCGTATGGCTACACCTTC
- TRBJ2-1 TRBV7-9 15 TRBD1 CASSSGQGGYNEQFF TGTGCCAGCAGCTCGGGACAGGGGGGATACAATGAGCAGTTCTTC
- TRBJ1-2 TRBV7-3 17 - CASSLGGGGALGYGYTF TGTGCCAGCAGCCTGGGGGGAGGGGGGGCGCTTGGCTATGGCTACACCTTC
- TRBJ2-7 TRBV4-1 15 - CASSQDKAERGEQYF TGCGCCAGCAGCCAAGACAAGGCCGAACGCGGCGAGCAGTACTTC
- TRBJ2-7 TRBV19 13 - CASSMTESGGQYF TGTGCCAGTAGTATGACAGAGTCCGGGGGGCAGTACTTC
- TRBJ2-1 TRBV6-5 13 TRBD2 CASSYSRGSEQFF TGTGCCAGCAGTTACTCGCGGGGGAGTGAGCAGTTCTTC
many TRBJ1-1 TRBV6-5 13 TRBD1 CASSRTGNTEAFF TGTGCCAGCAGCAGGACAGGGAACACTGAAGCTTTCTTT
- TRBJ2-3 TRBV7-9 17 TRBD2 CASSPRREAPRTDTQYF TGTGCCAGTAGCCCCCGTCGGGAGGCGCCGCGCACAGATACGCAGTATTTT
- TRBJ1-2 TRBV25-1 16 TRBD1 CASSGGTGGEFYGYTF TGTGCCAGCAGTGGCGGGACAGGGGGTGAGTTCTATGGCTACACCTTC
- TRBJ1-6 TRBV7-9 16 - CASSSGGGNLGSPLHF TGTGCCAGCAGCTCTGGAGGTGGAAACTTGGGTTCACCCCTCCACTTT
- TRBJ2-5 TRBV7-9 14 - CASSPTDGLETQYF TGTGCCAGCAGCCCAACCGATGGGCTGGAGACCCAGTACTTC
- TRBJ2-1 TRBV5-4 17 TRBD2 CASSILAGASSYNEQFF TGTGCCAGCAGTATCTTAGCGGGAGCGAGCTCCTACAATGAGCAGTTCTTC
- TRBJ2-7 TRBV30 13 TRBD1 CAIRDRVSHEQYF TGTGCCATCCGGGACAGGGTATCACACGAGCAGTACTTC